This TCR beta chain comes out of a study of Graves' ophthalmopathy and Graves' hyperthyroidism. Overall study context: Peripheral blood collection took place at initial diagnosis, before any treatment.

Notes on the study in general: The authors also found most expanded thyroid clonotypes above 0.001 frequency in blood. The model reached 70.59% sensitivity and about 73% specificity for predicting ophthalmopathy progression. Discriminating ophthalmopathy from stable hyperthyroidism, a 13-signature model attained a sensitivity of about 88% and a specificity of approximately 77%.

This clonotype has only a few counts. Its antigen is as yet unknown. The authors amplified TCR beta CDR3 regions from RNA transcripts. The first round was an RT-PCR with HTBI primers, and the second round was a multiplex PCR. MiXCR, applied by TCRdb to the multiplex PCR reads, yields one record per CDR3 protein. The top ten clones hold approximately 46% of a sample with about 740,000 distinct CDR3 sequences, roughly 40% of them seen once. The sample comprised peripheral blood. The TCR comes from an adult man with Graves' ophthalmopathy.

CDR3 sequence (DNA): TGCAGTGCTAGAGATCGGGAGCGGGGAGTTACCTACGAGCAGTACTTC. It is translated as CSARDRERGVTYEQYF. This chain links TRBV20-1 with TRBJ2-7, with TRBD2 matching over 7 bases. CDR3 length: 16 amino acids. Per the germline V gene, CDR1 is DFQATT and CDR2 is SNEGSKA (reference sequence). Losses at the gene ends were 0 bases for V and 2 bases for J; bases not matched to a gene: 10.